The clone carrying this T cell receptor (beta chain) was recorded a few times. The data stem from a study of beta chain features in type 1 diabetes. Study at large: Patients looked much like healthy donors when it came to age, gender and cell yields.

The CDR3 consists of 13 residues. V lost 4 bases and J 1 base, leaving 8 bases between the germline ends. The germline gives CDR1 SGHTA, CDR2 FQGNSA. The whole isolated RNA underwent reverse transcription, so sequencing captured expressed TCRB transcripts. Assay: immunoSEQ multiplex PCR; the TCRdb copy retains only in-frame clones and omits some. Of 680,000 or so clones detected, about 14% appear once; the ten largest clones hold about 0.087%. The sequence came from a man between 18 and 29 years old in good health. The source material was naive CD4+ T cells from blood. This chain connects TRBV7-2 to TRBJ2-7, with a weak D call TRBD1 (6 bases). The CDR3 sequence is CASSSGQSYEQYF. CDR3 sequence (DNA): TGTGCCAGCAGCTCCGGACAGTCCTACGAGCAGTACTTC.